The T cell receptor (beta chain) described here comes from a study of T cell responses to AZD1222 COVID-19 vaccine. Broader study findings: The study found vaccine-associated CD4 TCRs spanning spike, dominant at 160-218 and 743-854. Sampling captured repertoires only after the peak T cell response. At baseline, just a handful of AZD1222 recipients tested seropositive. Unmutated variant regions are reportedly the target of nearly half of TCRs that are spike-specific.

The method was immunoSEQ multiplex PCR; TCRdb's version includes in-frame clones alone and lacks a portion of them. The sample holds approximately 170,000 clones; under 95% are singletons and the top ten take approximately 4%. The V gene's germline CDR1 is SGHKS and CDR2 YYEKEE (reference sequence). Trimming cost V 6 bases and J 9 bases, with 22 bases left between them. This CDR3 has 15 residues. Turning to this clone: What it binds is not known.

The source was peripheral blood, collected on day 0 of AZD1222 vaccination. This rearrangement joins TRBV5-5 to TRBJ1-3, with D perhaps matching TRBD1 (6 bases). The TCR originated in an adult in good health. The CDR3 DNA reads TGTGCCAGCACCCTCCTCACCGGGACAACGGCCACCATATATTTT. It is translated as CASTLLTGTTATIYF. Variable domain in full (rest from reference TRBV5-5 and TRBJ1-3): DAGVTQSPTHLIKTRGQQVTLRCSPISGHKSVSWYQQVLGQGPQFIFQYYEKEERGRGNFPDRFSARQFPNYSSELNVNALLLGDSALYLCASTLLTGTTATIYFGEGSWLTVV.